This T cell receptor beta chain was observed in a study of tumor-infiltrating lymphocytes in primary liver carcinoma. Comment on this clonotype: A read error may account for a junction end that differs from germline.

Taking about 18-32 mg of unsorted bulk tissue, the authors co-extracted RNA and DNA. CDR3 length: 15 amino acids. Germline-derived CDR1 and CDR2 are LGHNA and YNFKEQ. The authors made TCR beta cDNA from about 500 ng total RNA with a constant-region primer. Three nested multiplex PCR rounds of slightly modified ARM-PCR generated TCR beta libraries. TRBV1-TRBV30 forward primers paired with a C-beta reverse primer were used in the first two PCR rounds, which ran approximately 10 cycles each. TCRdb used MiXCR to reprocess the multiplex PCR reads, holding one entry per CDR3 protein. The data hold 40,000 to 45,000 distinct CDR3 sequences, with around 70% observed a single time.

This sequence originates from a man in his forties or fifties with primary liver carcinoma and hepatitis B virus infection. J is TRBJ2-3 and V is TRBV4-2; possibly TRBD1 for D (5 bases). Matching the DNA end better, TRBJ1-5 makes the J call doubtful. The sequenced material came from liver tumor tissue from sampling region 2. Subset denoted: tumor region T2, inferior pole. The CDR3 DNA is TGTACCAGCAGCCAAGAACTAGGGAGCACAGGTACGCAGCATTTT. This encodes CTSSQELGSTGTQHF.